A selection of T cell receptor beta chains follows, all from one sample in a study of T cells in Graves' hyperthyroidism and ophthalmopathy. TCRdb reanalysed the multiplex PCR reads using MiXCR and keeps one entry per CDR3 protein. The sample consists of fewer than 450,000 distinct CDR3 sequences, roughly 15% of them appearing once. The specimen was blood. These receptors came from a woman in her twenties or thirties with Graves' hyperthyroidism that later progressed to Graves' ophthalmopathy. The CDR3 runs from the conserved cysteine through the conserved F or W. Fields, in order: V gene, clone size, J gene, D gene, CDR3 DNA, CDR3 protein. The D gene is left open where the match is weak. Some rows mark clone size as missing; the rest say once, few, many or name a class of expanded clone.

TRBV9,many,TRBJ2-7,-,TGTGCCAGCAGCGTAGTACCGGGGGACCCCTACGAGCAGTACTTC,CASSVVPGDPYEQYF
TRBV5-4,few,TRBJ1-1,-,TGTGCCAGCAGCTTGGCCCGCAGTTCCCCTCGGGACACTGAAGCTTTCTTT,CASSLARSSPRDTEAFF
TRBV6-2/TRBV6-3,many,TRBJ1-1,-,TGTGCCAGCAGTTTGGACGGTTGGGGAGACACTGAAGCTTTCTTT,CASSLDGWGDTEAFF
TRBV3-1,many,TRBJ2-1,-,TGTGCCAGCAGTTTCCCTGGTGCCTACAATGAGCAGTTCTTC,CASSFPGAYNEQFF
TRBV20-1,many,TRBJ2-1,TRBD2,TGCAGTGCCACGGGACTAGCGGACAATGAGCAGTTCTTC,CSATGLADNEQFF
TRBV29-1,-,TRBJ1-2,-,TGCAGCCTTTCGGAAAACTATGGCTACATCTTC,CSLSENYGYIF
TRBV27,few,TRBJ1-6,-,TGTGCCAGCAGTTTATGGTCCCGGCAGGGGTTAGGGTCACCCCTCCACTTT,CASSLWSRQGLGSPLHF
TRBV19,-,TRBJ1-5,-,TGTGCCACCTCGCGCAGGGGAGATCAGCCCCAGCATTTT,CATSRRGDQPQHF
TRBV10-2,-,TRBJ2-5,-,TGCGCCAGCAGTGAGGGAGCCAGGGGACACCAGTACTTC,CASSEGARGHQYF
TRBV7-9,many,TRBJ2-1,TRBD1,TGTGCCAGCAGCCCAACAGGGGCCGGGTACAATGAGCAGTTCTTC,CASSPTGAGYNEQFF
TRBV27,-,TRBJ2-2,-,TGTGCCAGCAATGTCCAGGGGTCCGGGGAGCTGTTTTTT,CASNVQGSGELFF
TRBV6-8,-,TRBJ2-1,-,TGTGCCAGCGTTAAAGAGGGTGTGGCATACTCCTACAATGAGCAGTTCTTC,CASVKEGVAYSYNEQFF
TRBV4-1,few,TRBJ2-2,-,TGCGCCAGCAGCTCGACGGCTCTGGGGACTACCGGGGAGCTGTTTTTT,CASSSTALGTTGELFF
TRBV6-1,many,TRBJ2-1,-,TGTGCCAGCAGTGAACCTCATGTTAGGTCCCCCAGCTACAATGAGCAGTTCTTC,CASSEPHVRSPSYNEQFF
TRBV29-1,many,TRBJ1-5,TRBD1,TGCAGCGTCGTACAGGGGAGCAATCAGCCCCAGCATTTT,CSVVQGSNQPQHF
TRBV10-3,-,TRBJ1-1,-,TGTGCCATCAGTGGGTCGACAGAATACACTGAAGCTTTCTTT,CAISGSTEYTEAFF
TRBV2,-,TRBJ1-1,-,TGTGCCAGAAGTGTCTACGGGAACACTGAAGCTTTCTTT,CARSVYGNTEAFF
TRBV30,many,TRBJ1-1,-,TGTGCCTGGACTCGGGGGTACACTGAAGCTTTCTTT,CAWTRGYTEAFF
TRBV2,many,TRBJ2-1,TRBD1,TGTGCCAGCAGTGACCGGGACAGGGCGGGGTACAATGAGCAGTTCTTC,CASSDRDRAGYNEQFF
TRBV2,many,TRBJ1-2,-,TGTGCCAGCAGTGCAGGGTTCATTGGCTACACCTTC,CASSAGFIGYTF
TRBV6-2/TRBV6-3,few,TRBJ1-1,TRBD1,TGTGCCAGCACTCTTAGGATTACAGGGGGGTCTGAAGCTTTCTTT,CASTLRITGGSEAFF
TRBV9,few,TRBJ2-5,TRBD2,TGTGCCAGCAGCGTAGCAATAGCGGGGGGGCTAGAGACCCAGTACTTC,CASSVAIAGGLETQYF
TRBV27,many,TRBJ2-7,-,TGTGCCAGCAGTCACGGGGTAGCTACCTACGAGCAGTACTTC,CASSHGVATYEQYF
TRBV12-3/TRBV12-4,many,TRBJ1-1,-,TGTGCCAGCAGCATAGAGGCAACGAACACTGAAGCTTTCTTT,CASSIEATNTEAFF
TRBV6-1,many,TRBJ2-1,-,TGTGCCAGCAGACGCTTGACGGGGAGCTACAATGAGCAGTTCTTC,CASRRLTGSYNEQFF
TRBV11-2,many,TRBJ2-7,-,TGTGCCAGCAGCAGCATTGGGTGGCAGTACTTC,CASSSIGWQYF